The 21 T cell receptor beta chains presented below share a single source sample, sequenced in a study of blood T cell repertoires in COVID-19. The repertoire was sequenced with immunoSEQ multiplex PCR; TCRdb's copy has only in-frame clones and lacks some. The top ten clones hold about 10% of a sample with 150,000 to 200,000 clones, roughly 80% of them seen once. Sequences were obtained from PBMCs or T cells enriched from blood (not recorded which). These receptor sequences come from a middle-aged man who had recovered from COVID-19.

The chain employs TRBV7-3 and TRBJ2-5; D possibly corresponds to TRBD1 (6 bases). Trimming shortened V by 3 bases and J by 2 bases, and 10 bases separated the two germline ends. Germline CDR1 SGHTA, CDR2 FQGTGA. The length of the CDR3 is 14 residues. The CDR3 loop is CASSFGRGQETQYF. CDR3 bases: TGTGCCAGCAGCTTTGGCAGGGGACAAGAGACCCAGTACTTC.

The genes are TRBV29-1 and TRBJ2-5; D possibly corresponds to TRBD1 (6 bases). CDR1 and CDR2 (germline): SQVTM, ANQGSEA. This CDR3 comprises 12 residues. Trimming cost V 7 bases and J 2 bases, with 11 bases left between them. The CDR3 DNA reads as TGCAGCGCCGGACAGAAACAAGAGACCCAGTACTTC. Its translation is CSAGQKQETQYF.

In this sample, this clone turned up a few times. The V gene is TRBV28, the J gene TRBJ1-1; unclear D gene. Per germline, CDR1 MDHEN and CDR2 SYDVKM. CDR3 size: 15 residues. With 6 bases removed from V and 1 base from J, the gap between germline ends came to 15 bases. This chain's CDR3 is CASRSSGPTNTEAFF. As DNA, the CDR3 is TGTGCCAGCAGGAGTAGCGGCCCCACGAACACTGAAGCTTTCTTT.

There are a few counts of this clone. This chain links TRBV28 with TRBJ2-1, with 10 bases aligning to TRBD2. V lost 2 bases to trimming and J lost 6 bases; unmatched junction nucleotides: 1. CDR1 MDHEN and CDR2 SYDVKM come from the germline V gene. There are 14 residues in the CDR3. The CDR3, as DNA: TGTGCCAGCAGTTTAACTAGCGGGATCAATGAGCAGTTCTTC. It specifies CASSLTSGINEQFF.

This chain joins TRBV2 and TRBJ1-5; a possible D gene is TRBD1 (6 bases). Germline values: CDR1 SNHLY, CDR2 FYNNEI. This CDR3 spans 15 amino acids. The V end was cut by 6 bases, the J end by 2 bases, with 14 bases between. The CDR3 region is CASRIQGRGNQPQHF. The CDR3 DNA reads TGTGCCAGCAGGATACAGGGCAGGGGCAATCAGCCCCAGCATTTT.

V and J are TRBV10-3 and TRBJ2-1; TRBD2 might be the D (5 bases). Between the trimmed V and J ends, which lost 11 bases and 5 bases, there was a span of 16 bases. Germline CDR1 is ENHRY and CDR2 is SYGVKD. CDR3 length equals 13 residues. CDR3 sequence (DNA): TGTGCCGCTCGGGGTCAGGAGAACAATGAGCAGTTCTTC. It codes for CAARGQENNEQFF.

The CDR3 loop is CASSTGHTGELFF. The CDR3 DNA is TGTGCCAGCTCCACAGGGCACACCGGGGAGCTGTTTTTT. The chain employs TRBV19 and TRBJ2-2; weak D call: TRBD1 (6 bases). CDR3 length: 13 residues. From germline, CDR1 is LNHDA and CDR2 SQIVND (reference sequence). The V end lost 9 bases, the J end lost 3 bases, and 11 bases lay between the germline ends.

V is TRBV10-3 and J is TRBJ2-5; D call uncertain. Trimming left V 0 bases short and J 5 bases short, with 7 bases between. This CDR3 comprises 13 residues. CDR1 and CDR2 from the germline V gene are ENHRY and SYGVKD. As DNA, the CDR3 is TGTGCCATCAGTGAGTCAACGGTTGAGACCCAGTACTTC. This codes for CAISESTVETQYF.

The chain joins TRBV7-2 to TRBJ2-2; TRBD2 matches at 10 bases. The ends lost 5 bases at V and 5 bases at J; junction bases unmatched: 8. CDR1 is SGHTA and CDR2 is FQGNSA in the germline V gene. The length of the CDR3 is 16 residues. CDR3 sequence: CASSPSSGGTTGELFF. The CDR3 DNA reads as TGTGCCAGCAGCCCCAGTAGCGGGGGGACGACCGGGGAGCTGTTTTTT.

Here the CDR3 DNA reads TGTGCCAGCAGCTTAGCGAAGGGACAGACCTACGAGCAGTACTTC. Encoded protein: CASSLAKGQTYEQYF. The chain couples TRBV7-6 to TRBJ2-7, with 7 bases lining up with TRBD1. The junction had 4 bases not matched to a gene; V was cut back by 0 bases and J by 2 bases. Germline V gene lookup returns CDR1 SGHVS and CDR2 FNYEAQ. The CDR3 loop spans 15 amino acids.

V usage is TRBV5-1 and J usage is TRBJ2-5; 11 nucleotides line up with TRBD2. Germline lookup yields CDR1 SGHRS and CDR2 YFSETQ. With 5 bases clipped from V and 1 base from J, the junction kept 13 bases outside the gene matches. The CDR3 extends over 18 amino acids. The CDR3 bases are TGCGCCAGCAGTCTTGTTGGGCTAGCGGGGGGCTTCCAAGAGACCCAGTACTTC. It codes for CASSLVGLAGGFQETQYF.

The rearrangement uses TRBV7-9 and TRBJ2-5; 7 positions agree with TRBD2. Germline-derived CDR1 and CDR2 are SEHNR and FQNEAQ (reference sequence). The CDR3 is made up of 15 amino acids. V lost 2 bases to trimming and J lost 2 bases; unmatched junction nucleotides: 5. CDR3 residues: CASSLTGGPQETQYF. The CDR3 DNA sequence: TGTGCCAGCAGCTTAACGGGAGGACCTCAAGAGACCCAGTACTTC.

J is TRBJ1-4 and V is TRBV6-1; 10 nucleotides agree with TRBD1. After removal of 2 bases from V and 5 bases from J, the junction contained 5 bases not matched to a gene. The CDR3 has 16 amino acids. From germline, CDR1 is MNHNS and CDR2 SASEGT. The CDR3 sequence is CASSEFGTGANEKLFF. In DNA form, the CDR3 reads TGTGCCAGCAGTGAATTCGGGACAGGGGCGAATGAAAAACTGTTTTTT.

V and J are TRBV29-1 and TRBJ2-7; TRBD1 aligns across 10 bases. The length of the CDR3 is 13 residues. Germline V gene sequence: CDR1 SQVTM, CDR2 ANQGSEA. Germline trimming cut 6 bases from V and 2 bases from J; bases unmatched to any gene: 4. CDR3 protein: CSVWGTGAYEQYF. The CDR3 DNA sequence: TGCAGCGTATGGGGGACAGGGGCCTACGAGCAGTACTTC.

In DNA form, the CDR3 reads TGTGCCAGCAGGGTGACGGGCTATAATTCACCCCTCCACTTT. This sequence encodes CASRVTGYNSPLHF. V gene TRBV6-5 combines with J gene TRBJ1-6; unclear D gene. The germline CDR1 and CDR2 sequences are MNHEY and SVGAGI. The V and J ends lost 6 bases and 3 bases respectively, with 9 bases between them. The CDR3 covers 14 residues.

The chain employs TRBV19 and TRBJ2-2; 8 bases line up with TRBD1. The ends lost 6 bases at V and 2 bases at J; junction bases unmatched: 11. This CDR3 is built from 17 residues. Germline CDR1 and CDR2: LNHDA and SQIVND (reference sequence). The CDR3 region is CASRSGRGRGNTGELFF. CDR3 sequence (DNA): TGTGCCAGTAGAAGCGGCAGGGGGCGCGGAAACACCGGGGAGCTGTTTTTT.

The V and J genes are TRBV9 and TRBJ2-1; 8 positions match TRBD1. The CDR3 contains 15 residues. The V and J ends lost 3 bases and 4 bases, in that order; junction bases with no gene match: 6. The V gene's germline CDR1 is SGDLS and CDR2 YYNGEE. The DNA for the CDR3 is TGTGCCAGCAGCGAGCAGGGGGCTCCATACAATGAGCAGTTCTTC. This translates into CASSEQGAPYNEQFF.

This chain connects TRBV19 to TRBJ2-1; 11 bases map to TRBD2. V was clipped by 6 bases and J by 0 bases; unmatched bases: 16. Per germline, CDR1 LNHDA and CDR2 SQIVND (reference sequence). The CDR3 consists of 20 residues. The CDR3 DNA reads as TGTGCCAGTAGCAAACGGACTAGCGGGTCATCGATCAGCTCCTACAATGAGCAGTTCTTC. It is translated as CASSKRTSGSSISSYNEQFF.

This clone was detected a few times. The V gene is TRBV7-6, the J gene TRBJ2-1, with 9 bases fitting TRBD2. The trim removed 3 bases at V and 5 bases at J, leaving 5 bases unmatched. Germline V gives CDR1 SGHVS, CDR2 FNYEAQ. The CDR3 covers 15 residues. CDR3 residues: CASSFSGRTDNEQFF. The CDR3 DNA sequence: TGTGCCAGCAGCTTCAGCGGGAGGACCGACAATGAGCAGTTCTTC.

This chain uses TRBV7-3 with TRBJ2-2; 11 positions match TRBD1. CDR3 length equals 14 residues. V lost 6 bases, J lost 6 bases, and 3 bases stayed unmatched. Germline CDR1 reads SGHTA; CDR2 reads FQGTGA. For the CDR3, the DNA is TGTGCCAGCAGTTGGGACAGGGGGTCCGGGGAGCTGTTTTTT. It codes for CASSWDRGSGELFF.

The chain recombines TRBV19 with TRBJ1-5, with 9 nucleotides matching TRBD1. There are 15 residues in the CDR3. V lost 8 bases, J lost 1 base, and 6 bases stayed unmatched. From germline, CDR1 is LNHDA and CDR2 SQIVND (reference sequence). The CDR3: CASDRGKWSNQPQHF. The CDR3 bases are TGTGCCAGTGACAGGGGGAAATGGAGCAATCAGCCCCAGCATTTT.